Sequencing of this TCR beta chain was carried out in a study of prognosis after radiotherapy for stage I lung cancer. Looking at the study overall: Receipt of concurrent therapy with stereotactic body radiotherapy occurred in no patient.

The CDR3 length is 16 residues. In germline, CDR1 is MNHGY, CDR2 SVAAGI. General observations from the study: With medians of approximately 9,100 versus 7,200, unique TCR clone counts fell after stereotactic body radiation therapy.

Two-round multiplex PCR amplified TCR beta CDR3 from genomic DNA. The first round of PCR was done with primers that matched each TRBV and TRBJ gene. In TCRdb, the multiplex PCR reads were re-called with MiXCR into one record per CDR3 protein. The sample includes 59,000 or so distinct CDR3 sequences, around a quarter of them seen just once. Points on this clonotype: Its antigen is not identified. A far larger clone is only one base removed, so a read error is likely.

Sequenced material: PBMCs, taken before or after stereotactic body radiation therapy (not recorded which). The clonotype comes from a donor over 45 with non-small cell lung cancer. The chain joins TRBV6-9 to TRBJ1-5; TRBD1 matches 7 bases. CDR3 bases: TGTGCCAGCAGTTCTCAGGGGGTGGGTATCAATCAGCACCAGCATTTT. Amino acid sequence: CASSSQGVGINQHQHF.